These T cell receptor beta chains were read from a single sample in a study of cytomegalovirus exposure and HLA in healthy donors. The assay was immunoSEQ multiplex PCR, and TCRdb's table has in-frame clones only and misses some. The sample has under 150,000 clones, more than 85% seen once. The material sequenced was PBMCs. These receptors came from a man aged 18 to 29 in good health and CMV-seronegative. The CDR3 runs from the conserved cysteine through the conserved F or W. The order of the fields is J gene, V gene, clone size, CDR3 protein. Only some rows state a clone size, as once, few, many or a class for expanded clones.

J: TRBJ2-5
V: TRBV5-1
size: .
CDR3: CASSLETALDRGETQYF

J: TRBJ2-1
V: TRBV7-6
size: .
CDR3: CASRGTGTSDDNEQFF

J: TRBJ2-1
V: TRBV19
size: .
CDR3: CASSSAGLANNEQFF

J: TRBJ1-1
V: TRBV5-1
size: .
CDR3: CASSLGSSTEAFF

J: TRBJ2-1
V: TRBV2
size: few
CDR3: CASRATGSYNEQFF

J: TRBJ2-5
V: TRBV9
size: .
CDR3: CASSPSAETQYF

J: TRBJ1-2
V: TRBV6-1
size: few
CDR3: CASSDYYGYTF

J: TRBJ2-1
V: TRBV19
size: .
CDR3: CASSPGLAGGHLSEQFF

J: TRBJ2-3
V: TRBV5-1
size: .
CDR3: CASSWPEGQGLATDTQYF

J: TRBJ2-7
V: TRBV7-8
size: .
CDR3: CASSLWGRPVSYEQYF

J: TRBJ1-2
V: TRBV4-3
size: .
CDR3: CASSQETQGGYGYTF

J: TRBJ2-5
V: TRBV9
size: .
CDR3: CASSVGTGSLQETQYF

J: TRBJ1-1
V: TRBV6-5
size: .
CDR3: CAGWTGAEAFF

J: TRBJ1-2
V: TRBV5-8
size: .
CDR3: CASPWLPYGYTF

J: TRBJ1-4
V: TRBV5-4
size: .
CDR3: CASSINRGTNEKLFF

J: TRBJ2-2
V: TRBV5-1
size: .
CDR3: CASSLPSTNTGELFF

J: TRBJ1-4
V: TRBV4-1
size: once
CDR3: CASSLPGVTNEKLFF

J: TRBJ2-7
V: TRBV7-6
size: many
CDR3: CASSPRLAGPEQYF

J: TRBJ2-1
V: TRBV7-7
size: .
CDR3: CASSSTSGSSYNEQFF

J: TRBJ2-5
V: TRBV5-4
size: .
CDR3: CASSLQQSTEYQETQYF

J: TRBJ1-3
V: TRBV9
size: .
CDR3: CASTRGPDQRARSGNTIYF

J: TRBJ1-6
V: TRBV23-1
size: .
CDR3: CASSTGTPLRPLHF

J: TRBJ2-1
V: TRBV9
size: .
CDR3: CASSVGGWGGADNEQFF

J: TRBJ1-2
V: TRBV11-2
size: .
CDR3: CASSSRDRPPYGYTF

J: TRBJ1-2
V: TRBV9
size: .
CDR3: CASSVGQGMGYTF

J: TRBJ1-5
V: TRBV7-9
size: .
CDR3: CASSLGYPDYSNQPQHF

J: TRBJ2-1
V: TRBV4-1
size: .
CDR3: CASSQAGGRNNEQFF

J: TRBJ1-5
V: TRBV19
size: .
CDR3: CASTPGTGLNQPQHF

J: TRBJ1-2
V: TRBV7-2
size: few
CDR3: CASSPAGGFSGYTF

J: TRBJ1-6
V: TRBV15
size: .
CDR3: CATSREGTGSSPLHF

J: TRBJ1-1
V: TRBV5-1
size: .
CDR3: CASSIGQGLPEAFF

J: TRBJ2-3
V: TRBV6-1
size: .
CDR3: CASSEPLAGISTDTQYF

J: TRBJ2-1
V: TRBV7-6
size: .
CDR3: CASSLITSGGSEQFF

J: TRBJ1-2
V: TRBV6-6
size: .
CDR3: CASRASTGQVYGYTF

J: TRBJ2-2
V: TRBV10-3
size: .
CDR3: CTNQPGQRHSNTGELFF

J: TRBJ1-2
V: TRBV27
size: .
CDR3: CASSTFGGYVRF

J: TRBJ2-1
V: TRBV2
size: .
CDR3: CASRWSGLAGVHNEQFF

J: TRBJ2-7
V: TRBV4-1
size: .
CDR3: CASSGVNPYEQYF

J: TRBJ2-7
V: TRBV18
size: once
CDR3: CASSPPGSQYNEQYF

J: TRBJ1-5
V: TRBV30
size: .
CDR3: CAWQTGTAQPQHF

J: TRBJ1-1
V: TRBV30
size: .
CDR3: CAWSMANTEAFF

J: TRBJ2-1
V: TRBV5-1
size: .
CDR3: CASSQPGTGGYNEQFF

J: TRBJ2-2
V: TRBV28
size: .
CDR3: CASSLSVLLSAGELFF

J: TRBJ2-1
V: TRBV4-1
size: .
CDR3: CASSQPPGLAGDNEQFF

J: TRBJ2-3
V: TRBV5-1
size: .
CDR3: CASSLTWTSGGTDTQYF

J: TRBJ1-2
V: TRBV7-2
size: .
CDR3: CASSLARQGLLYGYTF

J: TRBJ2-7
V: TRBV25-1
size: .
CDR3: CASSDGLHYEQYF

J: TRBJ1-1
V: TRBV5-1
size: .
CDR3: CASSETGVNTEAFF

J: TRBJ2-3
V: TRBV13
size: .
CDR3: CASSPGTSSTDTQYF

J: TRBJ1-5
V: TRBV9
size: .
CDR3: CASSRVGAQPQHF

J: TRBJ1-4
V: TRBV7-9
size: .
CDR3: CASSLGAGSEKLFF

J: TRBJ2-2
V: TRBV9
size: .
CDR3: CASSIQQGHQTGELFF

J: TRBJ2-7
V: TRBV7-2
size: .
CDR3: CASSSRTSGAYEQYF